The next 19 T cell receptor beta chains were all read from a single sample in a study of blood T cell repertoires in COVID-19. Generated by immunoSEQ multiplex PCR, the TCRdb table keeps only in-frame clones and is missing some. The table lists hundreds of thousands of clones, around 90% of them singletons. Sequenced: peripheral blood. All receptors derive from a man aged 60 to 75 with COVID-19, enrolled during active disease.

The CDR3 is CASSYSGRVGNSPLHF. The DNA for the CDR3 is TGTGCCAGCAGTTACTCGGGCAGGGTCGGAAATTCACCCCTCCACTTT. This chain links TRBV6-5 with TRBJ1-6; maybe TRBD1 (5 bases). V lost 0 bases to trimming and J lost 7 bases, with 13 bases between them. CDR3 length equals 16 residues. Per germline, CDR1 MNHEY and CDR2 SVGAGI.

This chain's CDR3 is CASSLGGQGNTIYF. The CDR3 DNA follows: TGTGCCAGCAGCTTGGGGGGACAGGGAAACACCATATATTTT. The chain employs TRBV5-4 and TRBJ1-3, with TRBD1 matching over 7 bases. Trimming cost V 0 bases and J 4 bases; bases outside gene matches: 1. This CDR3 region has 14 residues. The germline CDR1 and CDR2 sequences are SGHNT and YYREEE (reference sequence).

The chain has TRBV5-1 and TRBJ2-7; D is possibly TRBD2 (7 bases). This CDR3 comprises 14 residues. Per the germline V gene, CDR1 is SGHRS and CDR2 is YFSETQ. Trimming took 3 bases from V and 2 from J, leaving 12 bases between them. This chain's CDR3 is CASSSGEGAYEQYF. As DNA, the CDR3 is TGCGCCAGCAGCTCAGGGGAGGGAGCCTACGAGCAGTACTTC.

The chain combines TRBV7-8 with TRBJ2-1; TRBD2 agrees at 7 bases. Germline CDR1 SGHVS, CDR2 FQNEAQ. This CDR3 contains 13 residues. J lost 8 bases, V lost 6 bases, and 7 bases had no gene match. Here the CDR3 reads CASRMTSTDEQFF. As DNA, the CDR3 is TGTGCCAGCAGGATGACTAGCACCGATGAGCAGTTCTTC. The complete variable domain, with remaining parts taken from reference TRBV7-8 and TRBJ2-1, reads GAGVSQSPRYKVAKRGQDVALRCDPISGHVSLFWYQQALGQGPEFLTYFQNEAQLDKSGLPSDRFFAERPEGSVSTLKIQRTQQEDSAVYLCASRMTSTDEQFFGPGTRLTVL.

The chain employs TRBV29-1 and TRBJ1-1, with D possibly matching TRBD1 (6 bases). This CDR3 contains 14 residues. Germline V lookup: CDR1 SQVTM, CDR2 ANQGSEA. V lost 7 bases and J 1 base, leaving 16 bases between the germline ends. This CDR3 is CSGRGGAENTEAFF. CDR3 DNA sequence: TGCAGCGGCCGAGGGGGGGCGGAGAACACTGAAGCTTTCTTT.

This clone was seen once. CDR3 region: CAISESGDQPQHF. The DNA of the CDR3 is TGTGCCATCAGTGAAAGTGGAGATCAGCCCCAGCATTTT. V gene TRBV10-3 combines with J gene TRBJ1-5; D not resolved. In germline, CDR1 is ENHRY, CDR2 SYGVKD. The CDR3 covers 13 residues. The V end was cut by 3 bases, the J end by 5 bases, with 8 bases between.

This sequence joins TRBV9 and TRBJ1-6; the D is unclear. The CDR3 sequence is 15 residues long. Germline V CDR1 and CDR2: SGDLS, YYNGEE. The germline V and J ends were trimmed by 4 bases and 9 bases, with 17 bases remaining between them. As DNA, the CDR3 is TGTGCCAGCAGCCCTGAGGGTACCCCTAGTTCACCCCTCCACTTT. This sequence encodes CASSPEGTPSSPLHF.

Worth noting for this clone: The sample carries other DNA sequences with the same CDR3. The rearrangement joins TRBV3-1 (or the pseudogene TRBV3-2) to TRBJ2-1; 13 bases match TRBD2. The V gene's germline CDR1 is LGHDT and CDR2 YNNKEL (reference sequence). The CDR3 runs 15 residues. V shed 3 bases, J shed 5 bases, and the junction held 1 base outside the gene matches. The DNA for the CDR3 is TGTGCCAGCAGCCACGGGACTAGCGGGAACAATGAGCAGTTCTTC. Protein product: CASSHGTSGNNEQFF.

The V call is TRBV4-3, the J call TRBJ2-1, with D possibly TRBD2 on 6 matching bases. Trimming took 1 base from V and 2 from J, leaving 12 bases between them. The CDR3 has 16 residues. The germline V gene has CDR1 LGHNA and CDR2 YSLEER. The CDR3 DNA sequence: TGCGCCAGCAGCCAAGGGAGGGGAGTTACCTACAATGAGCAGTTCTTC. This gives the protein CASSQGRGVTYNEQFF.

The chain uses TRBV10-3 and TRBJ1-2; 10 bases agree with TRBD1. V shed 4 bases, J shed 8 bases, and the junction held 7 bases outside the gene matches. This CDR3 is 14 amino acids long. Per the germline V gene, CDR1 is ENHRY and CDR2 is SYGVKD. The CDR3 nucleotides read TGTGCCATCAGTGGTCCCGGGACAGGGGTCGGCTACACCTTC. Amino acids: CAISGPGTGVGYTF.

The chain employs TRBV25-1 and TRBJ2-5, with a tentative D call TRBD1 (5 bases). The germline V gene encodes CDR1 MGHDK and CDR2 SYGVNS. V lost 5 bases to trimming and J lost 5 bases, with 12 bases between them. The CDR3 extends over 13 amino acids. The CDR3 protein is CASSHRTWETQYF. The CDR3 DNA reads TGTGCCAGCAGTCACCGGACATGGGAGACCCAGTACTTC.

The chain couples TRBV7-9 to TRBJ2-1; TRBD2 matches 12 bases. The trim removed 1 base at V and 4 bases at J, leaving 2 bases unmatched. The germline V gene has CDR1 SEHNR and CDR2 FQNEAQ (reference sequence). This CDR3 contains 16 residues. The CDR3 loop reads CASSLGTSGAYNEQFF. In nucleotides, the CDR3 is TGTGCCAGCAGCTTAGGGACTAGCGGGGCGTACAATGAGCAGTTCTTC.

CDR3 nucleotides: TGTGCCAGTGGAACACTAGGGACAGGGGGTGATCAGCCCCAGCATTTT. Its translation: CASGTLGTGGDQPQHF. The chain has TRBV19 and TRBJ1-5; 11 nucleotides match TRBD1. CDR1 is LNHDA and CDR2 is SQIVND in the germline V gene (reference sequence). V was pared by 8 bases and J by 5 bases, with 11 bases of the junction left unmatched. CDR3 length: 16 amino acids. Based on the CDR3 plus reference TRBV19 and TRBJ1-5, the full variable domain is DGGITQSPKYLFRKEGQNVTLSCEQNLNHDAMYWYRQDPGQGLRLIYYSQIVNDFQKGDIAEGYSVSREKKESFPLTVTSAQKNPTAFYLCASGTLGTGGDQPQHFGDGTRLSIL.

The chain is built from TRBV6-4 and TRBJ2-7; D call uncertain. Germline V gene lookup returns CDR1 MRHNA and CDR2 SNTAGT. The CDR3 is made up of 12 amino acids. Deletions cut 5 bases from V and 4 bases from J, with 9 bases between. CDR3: CASSPFFYEQYF. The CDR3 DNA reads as TGTGCCAGCAGTCCCTTTTTTTACGAGCAGTACTTC.

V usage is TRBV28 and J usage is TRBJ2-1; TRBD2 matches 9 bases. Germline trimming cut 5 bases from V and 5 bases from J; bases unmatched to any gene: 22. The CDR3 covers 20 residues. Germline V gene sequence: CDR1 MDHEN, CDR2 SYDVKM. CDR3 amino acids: CASSARLPQEGGLANNEQFF. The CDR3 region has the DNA TGTGCCAGCAGTGCTCGCCTCCCCCAGGAGGGCGGACTAGCGAACAATGAGCAGTTCTTC.

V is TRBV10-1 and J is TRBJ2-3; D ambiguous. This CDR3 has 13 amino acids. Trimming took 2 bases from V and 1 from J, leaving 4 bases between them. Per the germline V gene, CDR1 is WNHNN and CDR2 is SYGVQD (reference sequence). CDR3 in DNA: TGCGCCAGCAGTGAGGCGGGCACAGATACGCAGTATTTT. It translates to CASSEAGTDTQYF.

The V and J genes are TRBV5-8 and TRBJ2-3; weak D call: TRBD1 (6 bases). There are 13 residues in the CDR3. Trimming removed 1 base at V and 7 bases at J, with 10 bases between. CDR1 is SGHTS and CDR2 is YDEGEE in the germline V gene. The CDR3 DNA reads TGTGCCAGCAGCTTGAAGGGGGAGAATACGCAGTATTTT. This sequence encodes CASSLKGENTQYF.

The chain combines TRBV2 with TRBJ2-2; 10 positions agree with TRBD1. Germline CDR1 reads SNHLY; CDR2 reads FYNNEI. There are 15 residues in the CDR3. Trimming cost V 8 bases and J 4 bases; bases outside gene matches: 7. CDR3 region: CASLRDRGSTGELFF. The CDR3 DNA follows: TGTGCCAGCCTGAGGGACAGGGGCTCCACCGGGGAGCTGTTTTTT.

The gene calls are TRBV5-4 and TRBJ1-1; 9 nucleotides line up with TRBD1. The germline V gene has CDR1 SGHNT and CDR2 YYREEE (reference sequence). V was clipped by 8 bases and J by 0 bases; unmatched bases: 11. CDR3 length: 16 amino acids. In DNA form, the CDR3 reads TGTGCCAGGCAGGGACAGGGAAGATTGATGAACACTGAAGCTTTCTTT. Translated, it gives CARQGQGRLMNTEAFF. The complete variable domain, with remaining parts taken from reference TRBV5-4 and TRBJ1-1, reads ETGVTQSPTHLIKTRGQQVTLRCSSQSGHNTVSWYQQALGQGPQFIFQYYREEENGRGNFPPRFSGLQFPNYSSELNVNALELDDSALYLCARQGQGRLMNTEAFFGQGTRLTVV.